A single sample gave rise to the 22 T cell receptor beta chains below, sequenced in a study of cytomegalovirus exposure and HLA in healthy donors. PCR amplification relied on 60 Vbeta primers (plus 13 Jbeta primers). TCRdb's copy holds only in-frame clones and misses some; the assay was immunoSEQ multiplex PCR. The repertoire table contains about 50,000 clones. Material for sequencing was PBMCs. The receptor set was obtained from a woman aged 18-30 years in good health and CMV-seronegative.

The genes are TRBV7-9 and TRBJ1-3, with D possibly TRBD1 on 5 matching bases. The V and J ends lost 10 bases and 0 bases respectively, with 10 bases between them. Germline CDR1 SEHNR, CDR2 FQNEAQ (reference sequence). There are 13 residues in the CDR3. The CDR3 region is CATGGFSGNTIYF. Written as DNA, the CDR3 is TGTGCCACTGGGGGGTTCTCTGGAAACACCATATATTTT.

The CDR3 nucleotides are TGCAGCGTTGATCTGGGCGAAGCTTTCTTT. Translation gives CSVDLGEAFF. The chain employs TRBV29-1 and TRBJ1-1; D is unclear. CDR1 and CDR2 (germline): SQVTM, ANQGSEA. Between the trimmed V and J ends, which lost 3 bases and 8 bases, there was a span of 7 bases. The CDR3 contains 10 residues. Based on the CDR3 plus reference TRBV29-1 and TRBJ1-1, the full variable domain is SAVISQKPSRDICQRGTSLTIQCQVDSQVTMMFWYRQQPGQSLTLIATANQGSEATYESGFVIDKFPISRPNLTFSTLTVSNMSPEDSSIYLCSVDLGEAFFGQGTRLTVV.

V is TRBV6-5 and J is TRBJ1-3, with D tentatively TRBD1 (5 bases). The CDR3 spans 16 residues. Trimming took off 1 base at V and 4 bases at J, with 14 bases between the two ends. The germline V gene encodes CDR1 MNHEY and CDR2 SVGAGI. The DNA for the CDR3 is TGTGCCAGCAGTTACTGGGACTCCCTGGCCGGAAACACCATATATTTT. Its protein is CASSYWDSLAGNTIYF.

The V and J genes are TRBV10-3 and TRBJ2-3, with D uncertain. V was trimmed by 2 bases and J by 3 bases, leaving 3 bases between them. CDR1 ENHRY and CDR2 SYGVKD come from the germline V gene. The CDR3 covers 12 residues. The DNA of the CDR3 is TGTGCCATCAGTGAGGCGACAGATACGCAGTATTTT. Amino acid sequence: CAISEATDTQYF.

As for this clone: One end of the junction varies from germline; a read error may be responsible. V gene TRBV2 combines with J gene TRBJ1-1, with a weak D call TRBD1 (5 bases). CDR1 and CDR2 from the germline V gene are SNHLY and FYNNEI. CDR3 length: 12 residues. The CDR3 DNA follows: TGTGCCAGCTTCAGGGTGAACACTGAAGATTTCTTT. Translated, it gives CASFRVNTEDFF.

The chain combines TRBV18 with TRBJ1-5, with D perhaps matching TRBD1 (6 bases). This CDR3 is built from 14 residues. Germline V CDR1 and CDR2: KGHSH, LQKENI. V lost 5 bases and J lost 7, with 15 bases in between. The CDR3 is CASSLQGVGQPQHF. The CDR3 DNA sequence: TGTGCCAGCTCATTACAGGGCGTCGGCCAGCCCCAGCATTTT.

CDR3 sequence: CASSWAGHRNQETQYF. The CDR3, as DNA: TGTGCCAGCAGTTGGGCTGGGCACCGAAACCAAGAGACCCAGTACTTC. The rearrangement uses TRBV6-6 and TRBJ2-5; D unresolved. Germline loops: CDR1 MNHNY, CDR2 SVGAGI (reference sequence). The CDR3 is made up of 16 amino acids. V shed 4 bases and J shed 0 bases, with 15 bases lying between them.

The CDR3 region has the DNA TGTGCCAGCTCACCACCCTCAGTTGGCACAGATACGCAGTATTTT. It encodes CASSPPSVGTDTQYF. The chain has TRBV18 and TRBJ2-3; D remains unclear. In germline, CDR1 is KGHSH, CDR2 LQKENI. The CDR3 has 15 amino acids. V lost 0 bases to trimming and J lost 1 base, with 8 bases between them.

The chain has TRBV7-9 and TRBJ1-6, with D possibly matching TRBD1 (5 bases). The V gene's germline CDR1 is SEHNR and CDR2 FQNEAQ (reference sequence). The CDR3 extends over 13 amino acids. Trimming stripped 3 bases from V and 7 bases from J, with 7 bases between. CDR3 bases: TGTGCCAGCAGCTTGGGGCAGAATTCACCCCTCCACTTT. Translated: CASSLGQNSPLHF.

This chain links TRBV5-4 with TRBJ2-7; 9 nucleotides agree with TRBD1. There are 14 residues in the CDR3. With V trimmed by 4 bases and J by 2 bases, 4 bases remained unmatched. Germline assignment: CDR1 SGHNT and CDR2 YYREEE (reference sequence). CDR3 sequence reads: CASSATGGPYEQYF. The CDR3 DNA sequence: TGTGCCAGCAGCGCCACAGGGGGCCCCTACGAGCAGTACTTC.

J is TRBJ2-3 and V is TRBV5-4; 11 nucleotides match TRBD2. Losses at the gene ends were 4 bases for V and 4 bases for J; bases not matched to a gene: 8. The germline gives CDR1 SGHNT, CDR2 YYREEE (reference sequence). CDR3 length: 16 residues. The CDR3 sequence is CASSLPTSGSADTQYF. The CDR3 DNA reads TGTGCCAGCAGCCTTCCCACTAGCGGGAGTGCAGATACGCAGTATTTT.

The rearrangement uses TRBV18 and TRBJ2-3, with 13 bases fitting TRBD2. After removal of 3 bases from V and 0 bases from J, the junction contained 3 bases not matched to a gene. Germline CDR1 KGHSH, CDR2 LQKENI. The CDR3 totals 17 residues. The CDR3 loop reads CASSPRTSGGSTDTQYF. For the CDR3, the DNA is TGTGCCAGCTCACCCAGGACTAGCGGGGGAAGCACAGATACGCAGTATTTT.

The rearrangement links TRBV10-3 to TRBJ1-2; D is uncertain. The V and J ends lost 2 bases and 8 bases respectively, with 9 bases between them. From germline, CDR1 is ENHRY and CDR2 SYGVKD. This CDR3 is 12 amino acids long. The CDR3 region has the DNA TGTGCCATCAGTGAGGGAGTGGAGGGCTACACCTTC. Amino acid sequence: CAISEGVEGYTF.

The chain uses TRBV4-2 and TRBJ1-2, with D perhaps TRBD1 (6 bases). The CDR3 is made up of 14 amino acids. The V gene's germline CDR1 is LGHNA and CDR2 YNFKEQ. V was shortened by 1 base and J by 7 bases, with 13 bases between the two germline ends. CDR3 loop: CASSQAGAGPGYTF. The CDR3 nucleotides read TGTGCCAGCAGCCAAGCAGGGGCAGGCCCTGGCTACACCTTC.

The chain carries TRBV5-1 and TRBJ1-1; D gene unclear. CDR3 size: 13 residues. Between the trimmed V and J ends, which lost 0 bases and 12 bases, there was a span of 15 bases. In germline, CDR1 is SGHRS, CDR2 YFSETQ. The CDR3, as DNA: TGCGCCAGCAGCTTGGACTCCTACGGAGATCCTTTCTTT. Its protein is CASSLDSYGDPFF. The complete variable domain, with remaining parts taken from reference TRBV5-1 and TRBJ1-1, reads KAGVTQTPRYLIKTRGQQVTLSCSPISGHRSVSWYQQTPGQGLQFLFEYFSETQRNKGNFPGRFSGRQFSNSRSEMNVSTLELGDSALYLCASSLDSYGDPFFGQGTRLTVV.

This chain connects TRBV5-1 to TRBJ2-4; tentatively, D is TRBD1 (6 bases). V lost 2 bases and J 8 bases, leaving 11 bases between the germline ends. Germline values: CDR1 SGHRS, CDR2 YFSETQ. This CDR3 has 13 residues. CDR3: CASSFRGLDIQYF. The CDR3 nucleotides are TGCGCCAGCAGCTTCAGGGGTTTAGACATTCAGTACTTC.

J is TRBJ2-1 and V is TRBV4-1; TRBD1 is a possible D gene (5 bases). Trimming cost V 2 bases and J 7 bases, with 15 bases left between them. CDR3 length: 15 amino acids. Germline lookup yields CDR1 MGHRA and CDR2 YSYEKL. Here the CDR3 DNA reads TGCGCCAGCAGCCAACCAGGGTTTGGGGATAATGAGCAGTTCTTC. Its translation is CASSQPGFGDNEQFF.

The chain employs TRBV5-1 and TRBJ2-2; D possibly corresponds to TRBD1 (5 bases). This CDR3 region has 14 residues. V lost 8 bases, J lost 1 base, and 12 bases lay in between. The germline V gene encodes CDR1 SGHRS and CDR2 YFSETQ. DNA of the CDR3: TGCGCCAGTAGCCGAGGACAGAACACCGGGGAGCTGTTTTTT. This encodes CASSRGQNTGELFF. Full variable domain (remainder filled in from reference TRBV5-1 and TRBJ2-2): KAGVTQTPRYLIKTRGQQVTLSCSPISGHRSVSWYQQTPGQGLQFLFEYFSETQRNKGNFPGRFSGRQFSNSRSEMNVSTLELGDSALYLCASSRGQNTGELFFGEGSRLTVL.

The CDR3 region has the DNA TGTGCCAGCAGTTTTGTAACAAGGCAGTTCTTC. Translated: CASSFVTRQFF. V gene TRBV28 combines with J gene TRBJ2-1, with D uncertain. Germline-derived CDR1 and CDR2 are MDHEN and SYDVKM. CDR3 size: 11 residues. Deletions cut 3 bases from V and 12 bases from J, with 9 bases between.

The J gene is TRBJ2-3, the V gene TRBV19, with 9 nucleotides matching TRBD2. Germline CDR1 LNHDA, CDR2 SQIVND (reference sequence). Trimming took 3 bases from V and 4 from J; bases not matched to a gene: 5. CDR3 length: 15 residues. This CDR3 reads CASSITASGADTQYF. CDR3 nucleotide sequence: TGTGCCAGTAGTATTACTGCTAGCGGGGCAGATACGCAGTATTTT.

The CDR3 spells CASSLRGTDKYF. In DNA, the CDR3 is TGTGCCAGCAGCTTAAGGGGGACAGACAAGTACTTC. The chain is built from TRBV7-2 and TRBJ2-7; TRBD1 agrees at 7 bases. From germline, CDR1 is SGHTA and CDR2 FQGNSA. CDR3 size: 12 residues. The junction had 6 bases not matched to a gene; V was cut back by 2 bases and J by 11 bases.

The CDR3 DNA sequence: TGTGCCCTAGACTCGGGTACTAGCGGCTACAATGAGCAGTTCTTC. Its translation is CALDSGTSGYNEQFF. V usage is TRBV7-9 and J usage is TRBJ2-1; TRBD2 agrees at 8 bases. The J segment lost 3 bases and the V segment lost 11 bases, leaving 12 bases of the junction unmatched. The CDR3 extends over 15 amino acids. Germline loops: CDR1 SEHNR, CDR2 FQNEAQ (reference sequence).